These 32 T cell receptor beta chains share one sample of origin, sequenced in a study of identifying expanded T cells in peripheral blood. Clones were sequenced by immunoSEQ multiplex PCR, and TCRdb holds only the in-frame ones, with some missing. The sample includes about 120,000 clones, roughly 80% of them seen just once. Source material: blood. The receptors stem from a person aged 18 to 75 in good health.

The chain joins TRBV11-3 to TRBJ1-6, with D possibly being TRBD1 (6 bases). Trimming left V 5 bases short and J 5 bases short, with 13 bases between. CDR3 size: 15 residues. Germline values: CDR1 SGHNT, CDR2 YENEEA. The CDR3 protein is CASSPHGGHNSPLHF. For the CDR3, the DNA is TGTGCCAGCAGCCCCCACGGGGGGCATAATTCACCCCTCCACTTT.

V and J are TRBV30 and TRBJ1-2; tentatively, D is TRBD1 (6 bases). There are 13 residues in the CDR3. V gave up 4 bases and J gave up 7 bases, with 16 bases separating them. CDR1 GTSNPN and CDR2 SVGIG come from the germline V gene (reference sequence). The DNA of the CDR3 is TGTGCCTGGACGACAGGAAGCGCTGCTGGCTACACCTTC. Residues: CAWTTGSAAGYTF. The full variable domain, its missing parts supplied by reference TRBV30 and TRBJ1-2, is SQTIHQWPATLVQPVGSPLSLECTVEGTSNPNLYWYRQAAGRGLQLLFYSVGIGQISSEVPQNLSASRPQDRQFILSSKKLLLSDSGFYLCAWTTGSAAGYTFGSGTRLTVV.

CDR3 residues: CASSLEGHEAFF. In DNA form, the CDR3 reads TGCGCCAGCAGCTTGGAGGGACATGAAGCTTTCTTT. The V and J genes are TRBV5-1 and TRBJ1-1, with a tentative D call TRBD1 (6 bases). Trimming cost V 0 bases and J 7 bases, with 7 bases left between them. Germline loops: CDR1 SGHRS, CDR2 YFSETQ. The CDR3 length is 12 residues.

CDR3 residues: CAISEVTENQPQHF. CDR3 nucleotide sequence: TGTGCCATCAGTGAAGTAACAGAAAATCAGCCCCAGCATTTT. V and J are TRBV10-3 and TRBJ1-5, with D uncertain. Germline CDR1 is ENHRY and CDR2 is SYGVKD. Trimming removed 3 bases at V and 4 bases at J, with 10 bases between. CDR3 length: 14 amino acids.

The sample holds one count of this clone. Here the CDR3 reads CASSFSPGTVNEKLFF. The CDR3 DNA reads as TGTGCCAGCAGCTTTTCCCCCGGGACAGTCAATGAAAAACTGTTTTTT. The chain links TRBV7-8 to TRBJ1-4; 7 bases are a match to TRBD1. V was pared by 3 bases and J by 5 bases, with 9 bases of the junction left unmatched. Germline CDR1 and CDR2: SGHVS and FQNEAQ. This CDR3 is 16 amino acids long. Combining the CDR3 with reference TRBV7-8 and TRBJ1-4 gives the whole variable domain GAGVSQSPRYKVAKRGQDVALRCDPISGHVSLFWYQQALGQGPEFLTYFQNEAQLDKSGLPSDRFFAERPEGSVSTLKIQRTQQEDSAVYLCASSFSPGTVNEKLFFGSGTQLSVL.

The chain carries TRBV18 and TRBJ2-1, with D possibly being TRBD1 (5 bases). From germline, CDR1 is KGHSH and CDR2 LQKENI. This CDR3 spans 15 amino acids. V shed 3 bases and J shed 5 bases, with 14 bases lying between them. The CDR3 sequence: CASSPDQTVNNEQFF. The CDR3 region has the DNA TGTGCCAGCTCACCCGATCAGACAGTTAACAATGAGCAGTTCTTC.

This chain links TRBV18 with TRBJ1-1, with a weak D call TRBD1 (5 bases). CDR1 KGHSH and CDR2 LQKENI come from the germline V gene. CDR3 size: 14 residues. V was trimmed by 2 bases and J by 0 bases, leaving 7 bases between them. This CDR3 is CASSPDSLNTEAFF. In DNA form, the CDR3 reads TGTGCCAGCTCACCAGACAGCCTGAACACTGAAGCTTTCTTT.

The V gene is TRBV27, the J gene TRBJ2-5, with D tentatively TRBD1 (5 bases). From germline, CDR1 is MNHEY and CDR2 SMNVEV (reference sequence). This CDR3 has 14 residues. V lost 5 bases and J 2 bases, leaving 12 bases between the germline ends. The CDR3 DNA reads TGTGCCAGCAGTACTCCCAGGGATCAAGAGACCCAGTACTTC. This codes for CASSTPRDQETQYF.

The J gene is TRBJ1-4, the V gene TRBV25-1; D gene uncertain. The CDR3 totals 14 residues. The V end was cut by 3 bases, the J end by 3 bases, with 8 bases between. Germline CDR1 MGHDK, CDR2 SYGVNS. The CDR3 bases are TGTGCCAGCAGTGATATAGGGTCTAATGAAAAACTGTTTTTT. As protein: CASSDIGSNEKLFF.

J is TRBJ2-2 and V is TRBV19; 10 positions agree with TRBD1. This CDR3 has 18 residues. The junction had 10 bases not matched to a gene; V was cut back by 3 bases and J by 3 bases. Germline V gene data show CDR1 as LNHDA and CDR2 as SQIVND (reference sequence). The DNA for the CDR3 is TGTGCCAGTAGTATGTTGAATCCGGGACAGGGGTACACCGGGGAGCTGTTTTTT. Its translation is CASSMLNPGQGYTGELFF.

Ten or more counts support this clone. This sequence joins TRBV5-1 and TRBJ2-1, with D tentatively TRBD1 (5 bases). The CDR3 totals 18 residues. Germline V lookup: CDR1 SGHRS, CDR2 YFSETQ. V was cut by 0 bases and J by 1 base, with 17 bases left in between. The CDR3: CASSLGRKTVSSYNEQFF. The CDR3 DNA is TGCGCCAGCAGCTTGGGACGGAAGACAGTAAGTTCCTACAATGAGCAGTTCTTC.

The gene calls are TRBV5-1 and TRBJ1-1; D is ambiguous. Germline CDR1 reads SGHRS; CDR2 reads YFSETQ. Trimming left V 0 bases short and J 0 bases short, with 6 bases between. The CDR3 runs 14 residues. The CDR3 DNA follows: TGCGCCAGCAGCTTGGAACCTGTGAACACTGAAGCTTTCTTT. Protein product: CASSLEPVNTEAFF.

V gene TRBV4-3 combines with J gene TRBJ2-5, with TRBD2 identical over 13 bases. The CDR3 has 18 residues. Germline trimming cut 3 bases from V and 1 base from J; bases unmatched to any gene: 8. From germline, CDR1 is LGHNA and CDR2 YSLEER. CDR3: CASSHVGLAGVLQETQYF. The CDR3 coding sequence is TGCGCCAGCAGCCACGTCGGACTAGCGGGGGTTCTCCAAGAGACCCAGTACTTC.

The J gene is TRBJ1-6, the V gene TRBV19, with a possible D match to TRBD1 (6 bases). The CDR3 is 16 residues long. Germline V gene data show CDR1 as LNHDA and CDR2 as SQIVND (reference sequence). V lost 7 bases and J lost 9, with 22 bases in between. The CDR3 reads CASTQMWTELGSPLHF. CDR3 DNA sequence: TGTGCCAGTACCCAAATGTGGACAGAGCTCGGTTCACCCCTCCACTTT.

The genes are TRBV6-5 and TRBJ1-1, with unresolved D. Per germline, CDR1 MNHEY and CDR2 SVGAGI. Trimming cost V 2 bases and J 6 bases, with 16 bases left between them. CDR3 length: 15 residues. The CDR3 DNA reads as TGTGCCAGCAGTTACATTTTTGATCTTAGTTCTGAAGCTTTCTTT. It encodes CASSYIFDLSSEAFF.

About this clone: The same CDR3 can be traced to other DNA sequences in this sample. V and J are TRBV29-1 and TRBJ2-7; TRBD1 is a possible D gene (6 bases). V was cut by 6 bases and J by 1 base, with 10 bases left in between. This CDR3 is 12 amino acids long. Germline-derived CDR1 and CDR2 are SQVTM and ANQGSEA. CDR3 protein: CSVAGTSYEQYF. The CDR3 bases are TGCAGCGTGGCCGGGACATCCTACGAGCAGTACTTC.

This clone was seen once. The CDR3 DNA follows: TGTGCCAGCAGCGAGACTAGCGGGCCATCCAATGAGCAGTTCTTC. Its translation is CASSETSGPSNEQFF. The chain combines TRBV9 with TRBJ2-1; TRBD2 matches 10 bases. Germline CDR1 SGDLS, CDR2 YYNGEE. The V and J ends lost 3 bases and 6 bases, in that order; junction bases with no gene match: 6. CDR3 length: 15 amino acids.

V and J are TRBV18 and TRBJ1-1; 7 bases are shared with TRBD1. CDR1 is KGHSH and CDR2 is LQKENI in the germline V gene. V dropped 3 bases and J dropped 0; count of bases not matched to a gene: 4. This CDR3 has 15 residues. The CDR3: CASSPWGQMNTEAFF. The CDR3 DNA is TGTGCCAGCTCACCTTGGGGACAGATGAACACTGAAGCTTTCTTT.

The rearrangement uses TRBV7-2 and TRBJ2-7, with D unclear. CDR1 and CDR2 (germline): SGHTA, FQGNSA. Trimming took off 4 bases at V and 2 bases at J, with 9 bases between the two ends. This CDR3 comprises 13 residues. The CDR3, as DNA: TGTGCCAGCAGCTCCCAGTCCCCCTACGAGCAGTACTTC. It specifies CASSSQSPYEQYF.

The rearrangement joins TRBV18 to TRBJ1-1; D gene uncertain. Between the trimmed V and J ends, which lost 0 bases and 1 base, there was a span of 6 bases. This CDR3 has 14 amino acids. Germline V gene lookup returns CDR1 KGHSH and CDR2 LQKENI. The CDR3 region is CASSPPPANTEAFF. CDR3 DNA sequence: TGTGCCAGCTCACCACCTCCAGCGAACACTGAAGCTTTCTTT.

The chain recombines TRBV5-1 with TRBJ1-1; no firm D call. The CDR3 is 13 residues long. Germline V lookup: CDR1 SGHRS, CDR2 YFSETQ. The V gene lost 1 base and the J gene lost 2 bases, with 6 bases spanning the gap. The CDR3 DNA reads as TGCGCCAGCAGCTTGACTACAAACACTGAAGCTTTCTTT. Protein product: CASSLTTNTEAFF.

This chain joins TRBV19 and TRBJ1-6, with D hard to call. V was cut by 8 bases and J by 8 bases, with 13 bases left in between. Germline-derived CDR1 and CDR2 are LNHDA and SQIVND (reference sequence). The CDR3 is made up of 13 amino acids. The CDR3 region is CASDQPGYSPLHF. DNA of the CDR3: TGTGCCAGTGACCAACCTGGATATTCACCCCTCCACTTT.

This clone has a handful of counts. The gene calls are TRBV14 and TRBJ1-3; D uncertain. Trimming shortened V by 1 base and J by 0 bases, and 7 bases separated the two germline ends. Germline V gene data show CDR1 as SGHDN and CDR2 as FVKESK. The CDR3 totals 15 residues. The CDR3 sequence is CASSQVQVSGNTIYF. The CDR3 bases are TGTGCCAGCAGCCAAGTTCAGGTCTCTGGAAACACCATATATTTT.

The genes are TRBV2 and TRBJ2-3; weak D call: TRBD2 (6 bases). CDR3 length: 16 amino acids. Germline loops: CDR1 SNHLY, CDR2 FYNNEI. Trimming stripped 6 bases from V and 1 base from J, with 17 bases between. The CDR3 loop reads CASRGGITWGTDTQYF. In nucleotides, the CDR3 is TGTGCCAGCAGGGGCGGGATAACCTGGGGCACAGATACGCAGTATTTT.

The V and J genes are TRBV6-4 and TRBJ1-6; TRBD1 agrees at 8 bases. This CDR3 has 14 amino acids. Germline CDR1 and CDR2: MRHNA and SNTAGT. V lost 6 bases, J lost 8 bases, and 6 bases stayed unmatched. The CDR3 sequence: CASSLTGGDSPLHF. The DNA of the CDR3 is TGTGCCAGCAGCCTAACAGGGGGAGATTCACCCCTCCACTTT.

This sequence joins TRBV28 and TRBJ1-3, with 9 bases matching TRBD1. The CDR3 covers 15 residues. The germline CDR1 and CDR2 sequences are MDHEN and SYDVKM. Unmatched junction bases numbered 9, after V lost 8 bases and J lost 4 bases. In nucleotides, the CDR3 is TGTGCCAGCTCCCGGGACAGGGCTTCAGGAAACACCATATATTTT. This codes for CASSRDRASGNTIYF.

V and J are TRBV10-3 and TRBJ1-2; D call uncertain. Germline assignment: CDR1 ENHRY and CDR2 SYGVKD. The CDR3 consists of 13 residues. Trimming pared 4 bases from V and 5 bases from J, leaving 11 bases between. The CDR3 protein is CAISGQATYGYTF. The CDR3 DNA is TGTGCCATCAGTGGGCAGGCCACGTATGGCTACACCTTC.

The chain carries TRBV15 and TRBJ1-4, with 9 bases aligning to TRBD1. Germline V gene data show CDR1 as LNHNV and CDR2 as YYDKDF (reference sequence). The CDR3 contains 19 residues. The J segment lost 6 bases and the V segment lost 5 bases, leaving 19 bases of the junction unmatched. The CDR3 is CATSVMGQGILRYDEKLFF. In DNA, the CDR3 is TGTGCCACCAGCGTGATGGGACAGGGCATTTTAAGATACGATGAAAAACTGTTTTTT.

This clone was observed a handful of times. This chain joins TRBV19 and TRBJ1-2, with D possibly being TRBD1 (5 bases). Germline-derived CDR1 and CDR2 are LNHDA and SQIVND (reference sequence). This CDR3 comprises 15 residues. The V end lost 9 bases, the J end lost 4 bases, and 21 bases lay between the germline ends. CDR3 DNA sequence: TGTGCCAGCACCCCCCGACCGGGACGACTCTATGGCTACACCTTC. Protein product: CASTPRPGRLYGYTF.

The J gene is TRBJ1-2, the V gene TRBV13; D remains unclear. V lost 5 bases and J lost 2, with 9 bases in between. Germline CDR1 is PRHDT and CDR2 is FYEKMQ (reference sequence). There are 13 residues in the CDR3. CDR3 nucleotide sequence: TGTGCCAGCAGCGCGTTATCAAACTATGGCTACACCTTC. Protein: CASSALSNYGYTF.

The rearrangement uses TRBV28 and TRBJ1-2; maybe TRBD1 (5 bases). The CDR3 covers 13 residues. Trimming took off 2 bases at V and 6 bases at J, with 10 bases between the two ends. The germline V gene has CDR1 MDHEN and CDR2 SYDVKM. The DNA of the CDR3 is TGTGCCAGCAGTTTAGGATCAGGGAATGGCTACACCTTC. This translates into CASSLGSGNGYTF.

This chain uses TRBV5-1 with TRBJ1-2, with D uncertain. CDR3 size: 13 residues. CDR1 SGHRS and CDR2 YFSETQ come from the germline V gene. Between the trimmed V and J ends, which lost 4 bases and 2 bases, there was a span of 9 bases. CDR3 sequence (DNA): TGCGCCAGCAGCCGGACGGCGAACTATGGCTACACCTTC. This codes for CASSRTANYGYTF.